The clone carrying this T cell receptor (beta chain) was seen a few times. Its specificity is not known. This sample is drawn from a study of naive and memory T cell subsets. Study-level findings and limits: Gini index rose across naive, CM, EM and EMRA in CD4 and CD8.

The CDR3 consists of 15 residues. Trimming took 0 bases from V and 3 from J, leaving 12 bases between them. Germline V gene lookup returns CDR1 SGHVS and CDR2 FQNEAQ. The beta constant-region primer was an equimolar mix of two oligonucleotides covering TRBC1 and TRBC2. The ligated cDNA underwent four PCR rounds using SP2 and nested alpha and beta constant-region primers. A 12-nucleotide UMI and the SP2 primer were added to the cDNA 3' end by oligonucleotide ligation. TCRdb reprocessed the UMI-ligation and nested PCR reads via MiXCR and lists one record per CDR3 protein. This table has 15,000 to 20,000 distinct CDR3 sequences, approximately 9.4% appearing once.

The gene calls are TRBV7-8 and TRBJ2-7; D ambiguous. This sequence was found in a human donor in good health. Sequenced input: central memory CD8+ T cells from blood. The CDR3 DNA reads TGTGCCAGCAGCTTAGCGGGGTTAGACGACTACGAGCAGTACTTC. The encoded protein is CASSLAGLDDYEQYF.